Below are 16 T cell receptor beta chains sequenced from a single sample in a study of vaccination effects on CD4 cells after COVID-19. With the ViraFEST assay, the study expanded antigen-specific CD4+ T cells using viral peptide pools, then sequenced them. Following an approximately eleven-day culture, CD4+ T cells were purified. None of the vaccinated had previously contracted SARS-CoV-2, and their nucleocapsid antibodies tested negative. The antigens these receptors bind are not known. The protocol was immunoSEQ multiplex PCR, while the TCRdb copy is restricted to in-frame clones and leaves out a portion. The sample has just under 75,000 clones, 65% to 85% seen once. The specimen comprised CD4+ T cells from PBMCs cultured with HCoV-NL63 spike peptides, sampled before COVID-19 vaccination. These receptors all come from a human donor who received a COVID-19 vaccine.

The CDR3 sequence: CASSQTGITEAFF. CDR3 sequence (DNA): TGTGCCAGCAGCCAGACAGGGATCACTGAAGCTTTCTTT. This chain joins TRBV11-3 and TRBJ1-1, with 7 bases matching TRBD1. Per the germline V gene, CDR1 is SGHNT and CDR2 is YENEEA. The CDR3 has 13 residues. Unmatched junction bases numbered 4, after V lost 5 bases and J lost 4 bases.

V and J are TRBV7-8 and TRBJ2-7; D unclear. CDR1 is SGHVS, CDR2 FQNEAQ, per germline. The V end was cut by 6 bases, the J end by 1 base, with 13 bases between. The CDR3 loop spans 14 amino acids. The CDR3 loop is CASRFSTDSYEQYV. Written as DNA, the CDR3 is TGTGCCAGCAGGTTTAGCACGGATTCCTACGAGCAGTACGTC.

The rearrangement uses TRBV2 and TRBJ1-6, with D possibly TRBD1 on 5 matching bases. Trimming cost V 8 bases and J 7 bases, with 12 bases left between them. CDR1 SNHLY and CDR2 FYNNEI come from the germline V gene. The CDR3 extends over 13 amino acids. The CDR3 region has the DNA TGTGCCAGCCACTTGACAGAGAATTCACCCCTCCACTTT. Residues: CASHLTENSPLHF. Using reference TRBV2 and TRBJ1-6 for the parts outside the CDR3, the full variable domain is EPEVTQTPSHQVTQMGQEVILRCVPISNHLYFYWYRQILGQKVEFLVSFYNNEISEKSEIFDDQFSVERPDGSNFTLKIRSTKLEDSAMYFCASHLTENSPLHFGNGTRLTVT.

CDR3 in amino acids: CARSCRQGTNYGYTF. The CDR3 DNA reads TGTGCCAGAAGCTGCAGACAGGGAACGAACTATGGCTACACCTTC. The chain is built from TRBV5-3 and TRBJ1-2; 7 bases agree with TRBD1. TRBV5-3 is known as an ORF, though its function is uncertain. There are 15 residues in the CDR3. V lost 3 bases to trimming and J lost 2 bases; unmatched junction nucleotides: 7.

V usage is TRBV7-3 and J usage is TRBJ2-5, with 10 bases matching TRBD2. The V segment lost 5 bases and the J segment 5 bases; nucleotides outside the gene matches: 8. The CDR3 spans 15 residues. Germline-derived CDR1 and CDR2 are SGHTA and FQGTGA. CDR3 nucleotides: TGTGCCAGCAGCCCAAGCGGGGGGGAAAGGGAGACCCAGTACTTC. Protein product: CASSPSGGERETQYF.

V is TRBV4-1 and J is TRBJ1-2, with D unclear. This CDR3 spans 14 amino acids. Deletions cut 0 bases from V and 8 bases from J, with 13 bases between. CDR1 MGHRA and CDR2 YSYEKL come from the germline V gene. The CDR3 loop is CASSQDSGRVGYTF. DNA of the CDR3: TGCGCCAGCAGCCAAGATTCGGGTAGGGTCGGCTACACCTTC.

The genes are TRBV23-1 and TRBJ2-6; 11 bases match TRBD1. TRBV23-1 is an ORF, and what it does is uncertain. The CDR3 has 17 amino acids. V shed 3 bases and J 0 bases; nucleotides not matched to a gene: 1. The CDR3 reads CASSQGQGGSGANVLTF. The CDR3 nucleotides read TGCGCCAGCAGTCAGGGACAGGGGGGCTCTGGGGCCAACGTCCTGACTTTC.

This clone was counted only a few times. This rearrangement joins TRBV7-9 to TRBJ2-5; D gene uncertain. Germline V CDR1 and CDR2: SEHNR, FQNEAQ (reference sequence). The CDR3 contains 12 residues. Trimming cost V 5 bases and J 6 bases, with 10 bases left between them. The CDR3 loop is CASSPGLKTQYF. As DNA, the CDR3 is TGTGCCAGCAGCCCTGGGCTAAAGACCCAGTACTTC.

The J gene is TRBJ1-2, the V gene TRBV29-1, with TRBD1 identical over 7 bases. The CDR3 spans 14 residues. The J segment lost 6 bases and the V segment lost 6 bases, leaving 13 bases of the junction unmatched. Germline CDR1 SQVTM, CDR2 ANQGSEA. CDR3 coding DNA: TGCAGCGTCGCAGGGACAGCCTTTGGCCATGGCTACACCTTC. This translates into CSVAGTAFGHGYTF.

The chain is built from TRBV29-1 and TRBJ1-5; unclear D gene. Between the trimmed V and J ends, which lost 1 base and 7 bases, there was a span of 8 bases. Germline assignment: CDR1 SQVTM and CDR2 ANQGSEA. This CDR3 region has 12 residues. CDR3 sequence: CSVEGWTQPQHF. CDR3 DNA sequence: TGCAGCGTTGAAGGCTGGACCCAGCCCCAGCATTTT. Complete variable domain (other parts from reference TRBV29-1 and TRBJ1-5): SAVISQKPSRDICQRGTSLTIQCQVDSQVTMMFWYRQQPGQSLTLIATANQGSEATYESGFVIDKFPISRPNLTFSTLTVSNMSPEDSSIYLCSVEGWTQPQHFGDGTRLSIL.

This chain connects TRBV6-6 to TRBJ1-1; D remains unclear. Looked up from germline, CDR1 is MNHNY and CDR2 is SVGAGI (reference sequence). The length of the CDR3 is 14 residues. Trimming pared 0 bases from V and 7 bases from J, leaving 12 bases between. CDR3: CASSYSKGIGEAFF. As DNA, the CDR3 is TGTGCCAGCAGTTACTCGAAAGGAATAGGTGAAGCTTTCTTT.

This rearrangement joins TRBV24-1 to TRBJ1-5, with 8 bases fitting TRBD1. CDR3 length: 19 residues. V shed 9 bases and J 6 bases; nucleotides not matched to a gene: 24. Germline V gives CDR1 KGHDR, CDR2 SFDVKD. This CDR3 is CATVYWDRLWGSLPQPQHF. CDR3 sequence (DNA): TGTGCCACCGTATACTGGGACAGGCTCTGGGGTTCTTTACCTCAGCCCCAGCATTTT.

The V and J genes are TRBV30 and TRBJ2-5; weak D call: TRBD1 (6 bases). V was pared by 0 bases and J by 4 bases, with 12 bases between. This CDR3 is built from 14 residues. The germline V gene encodes CDR1 GTSNPN and CDR2 SVGIG (reference sequence). The chain's CDR3 is CAWSVSGRGETQYF. In nucleotides, the CDR3 is TGTGCCTGGAGTGTATCGGGCAGGGGAGAGACCCAGTACTTC.

This chain links TRBV12-3 or TRBV12-4 with TRBJ2-4; D unresolved. V was clipped by 6 bases and J by 8 bases, with 14 bases between them. This CDR3 has 13 residues. CDR3 nucleotide sequence: TGTGCCAGCAGGCGACCCGGGTCTGACATTCAGTACTTC. Encoded protein: CASRRPGSDIQYF.

This clone was counted between two and nine times. The chain carries TRBV4-3 and TRBJ1-2; D is possibly TRBD1 (6 bases). Per germline, CDR1 LGHNA and CDR2 YSLEER. V lost 1 base and J lost 1, with 7 bases in between. The CDR3 is made up of 14 amino acids. The CDR3 spells CASSQGTDNYGYTF. In DNA, the CDR3 is TGCGCCAGCAGCCAAGGGACAGATAACTATGGCTACACCTTC.

This clone showed up just a few times. The chain combines TRBV7-9 with TRBJ1-5; D is unresolved. Germline loops: CDR1 SEHNR, CDR2 FQNEAQ (reference sequence). This CDR3 has 14 residues. Between the trimmed V and J ends, which lost 1 base and 0 bases, there was a span of 4 bases. CDR3 bases: TGTGCCAGCAGCTTAGGCGTTAGCAATCAGCCCCAGCATTTT. Translating gives CASSLGVSNQPQHF.